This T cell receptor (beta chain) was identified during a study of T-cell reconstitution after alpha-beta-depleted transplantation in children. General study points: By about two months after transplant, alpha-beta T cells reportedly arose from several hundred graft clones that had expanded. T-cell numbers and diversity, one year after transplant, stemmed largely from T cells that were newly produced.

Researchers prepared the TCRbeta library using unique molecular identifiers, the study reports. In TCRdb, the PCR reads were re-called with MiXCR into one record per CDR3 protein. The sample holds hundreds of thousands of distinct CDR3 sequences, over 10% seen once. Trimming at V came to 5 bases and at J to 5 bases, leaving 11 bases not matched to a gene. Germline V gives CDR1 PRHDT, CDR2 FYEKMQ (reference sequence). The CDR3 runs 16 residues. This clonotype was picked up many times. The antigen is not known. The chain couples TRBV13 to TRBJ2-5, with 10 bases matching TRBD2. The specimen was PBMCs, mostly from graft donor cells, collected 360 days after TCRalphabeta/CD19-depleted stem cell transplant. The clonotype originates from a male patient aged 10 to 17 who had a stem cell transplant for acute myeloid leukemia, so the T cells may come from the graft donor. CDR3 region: CASSGRLAGVRETQYF. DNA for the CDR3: TGTGCCAGCAGCGGGCGGCTAGCGGGAGTCAGGGAGACCCAGTACTTC.